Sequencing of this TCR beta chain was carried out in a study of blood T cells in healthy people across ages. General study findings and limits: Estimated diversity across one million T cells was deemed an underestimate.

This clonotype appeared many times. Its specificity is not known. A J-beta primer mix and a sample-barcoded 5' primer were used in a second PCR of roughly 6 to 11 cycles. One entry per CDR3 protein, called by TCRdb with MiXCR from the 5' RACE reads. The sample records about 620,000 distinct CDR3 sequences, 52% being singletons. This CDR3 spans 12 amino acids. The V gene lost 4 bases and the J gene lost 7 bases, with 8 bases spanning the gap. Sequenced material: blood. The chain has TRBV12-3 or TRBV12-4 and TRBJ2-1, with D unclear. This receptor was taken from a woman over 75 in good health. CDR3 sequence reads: CASSSRWNEQFF. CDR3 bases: TGTGCCAGCAGTTCTAGGTGGAATGAGCAGTTCTTC.